One and the same sample provided the 12 T cell receptor beta chains below, sequenced in a study of blood T cell repertoires in COVID-19 (TCRdb year 2020). The method was the immunoSEQ multiplex PCR assay. This immuneACCESS table, as held by TCRdb, lists in-frame sequences with V and J called but not all clones. Of the missing ones, under half trace to an unresolved V gene in checked studies; the others have no known cause. Within this sample are around 200,000 clones, with around 80% of them counted one time only. The top ten constitute 2.5% to 3% of the sample. Sequenced sample: peripheral blood. These receptors were taken from a woman at least 80 years old with active or convalescent COVID-19.

This clone was seen a few times. The V call is TRBV19, the J call TRBJ1-2, with TRBD1 matching 9 bases. With 8 bases clipped from V and 8 bases from J, the junction kept 12 bases outside the gene matches. The germline V gene encodes CDR1 LNHDA and CDR2 SQIVND (reference sequence). This CDR3 has 14 amino acids. The CDR3 nucleotides read TGTGCCAGTCAGGTGGGACAGGGCGTTTTGGGCTACACCTTC. Amino acid sequence: CASQVGQGVLGYTF.

The chain employs TRBV28 and TRBJ1-2; possibly TRBD1 for D (5 bases). The germline gives CDR1 MDHEN, CDR2 SYDVKM. Trimming pared 5 bases from V and 8 bases from J, leaving 21 bases between. CDR3 length: 15 amino acids. The CDR3 DNA reads TGTGCCAGCAGTCCCCGGGGGGAGGGCTCAGGGGGCTACACCTTC. Amino acids: CASSPRGEGSGGYTF.

The V gene is TRBV5-8, the J gene TRBJ2-5, with unresolved D. The CDR3 contains 14 residues. The ends were cut back, 4 bases at V and 4 bases at J, with 14 bases in the middle. Germline lookup yields CDR1 SGHTS and CDR2 YDEGEE. The CDR3 nucleotides read TGTGCCAGCAGCCCCCAAGAGGTCCTAGAGACCCAGTACTTC. It codes for CASSPQEVLETQYF.

The chain joins TRBV10-3 to TRBJ1-5; D remains unclear. V dropped 3 bases and J dropped 7 bases, with 16 bases sitting between them. Germline lookup yields CDR1 ENHRY and CDR2 SYGVKD. The CDR3 extends over 15 amino acids. Here the CDR3 reads CAISDRESRSQPQHF. CDR3 sequence (DNA): TGTGCCATCAGTGACCGAGAGAGTCGGTCCCAGCCCCAGCATTTT.

This clone came up a few times. V is TRBV11-2 and J is TRBJ1-4, with 7 nucleotides matching TRBD1. The CDR3 consists of 17 residues. Trimming took 3 bases from V and 6 from J; bases not matched to a gene: 13. Germline CDR1 is SGHAT and CDR2 is FQNNGV. Here the CDR3 reads CASSFSIDYRGYEKLFF. The DNA of the CDR3 is TGTGCCAGCAGCTTTTCTATCGATTACAGGGGTTATGAAAAACTGTTTTTT.

The sample holds one count of this clone. The CDR3 DNA follows: TGTGCCACCAGTGATCCGGGACAGCCAAACTATGGCTACACCTTC. Protein product: CATSDPGQPNYGYTF. The chain carries TRBV24-1 and TRBJ1-2; 7 nucleotides match TRBD1. J gave up 2 bases and V 3 bases, and 5 bases lay outside the gene matches. CDR1 and CDR2 (germline): KGHDR, SFDVKD. This CDR3 has 15 residues.

This clone has at least ten counts. This chain links TRBV24-1 with TRBJ1-2; D call uncertain. The CDR3 covers 12 residues. With 1 base removed from V and 6 bases from J, the gap between germline ends came to 5 bases. CDR1 KGHDR and CDR2 SFDVKD come from the germline V gene. CDR3 DNA sequence: TGTGCCACCAGTGATTTCAGTAATGGCTACACCTTC. Translating it yields CATSDFSNGYTF.

The chain links TRBV24-1 to TRBJ2-3, with TRBD2 identical over 9 bases. Per germline, CDR1 KGHDR and CDR2 SFDVKD. The V gene end was trimmed by 5 bases and the J gene end by 3 bases; junction bases not matched to a gene: 8. The CDR3 contains 16 residues. For the CDR3, the DNA is TGTGCCACCAGTGCCTGGGGCGGGGGGGTGACAGATACGCAGTATTTT. Its protein is CATSAWGGGVTDTQYF.

The chain couples TRBV7-8 to TRBJ2-7; 8 nucleotides align to TRBD2. V lost 5 bases, J lost 2 bases, and 8 bases stayed unmatched. The CDR3 sequence is 15 residues long. Germline V gene sequence: CDR1 SGHVS, CDR2 FQNEAQ. DNA for the CDR3: TGTGCCAGCAGCCCCTCGGGAGGGGACACCTACGAGCAGTACTTC. This translates into CASSPSGGDTYEQYF.

This clone has only a few counts. Distinct nucleotide sequences in the sample also encode this CDR3. The gene calls are TRBV4-2 and TRBJ2-2, with D hard to call. The CDR3 loop spans 15 amino acids. Trimming stripped 1 base from V and 1 base from J, with 7 bases between. Germline CDR1 is LGHNA and CDR2 is YNFKEQ. CDR3 bases: TGTGCCAGCAGCCAAGGGGCGCTGAACACCGGGGAGCTGTTTTTT. Translated, it gives CASSQGALNTGELFF.

The table lists this clone with a few counts. The V call is TRBV5-1, the J call TRBJ2-7; D might be TRBD1 (6 bases). This CDR3 is built from 16 residues. The V end lost 1 base, the J end lost 1 base, and 15 bases lay between the germline ends. The germline V gene encodes CDR1 SGHRS and CDR2 YFSETQ. CDR3 protein: CASSLKLQGLSYEQYF. The CDR3 DNA is TGCGCCAGCAGCTTGAAGCTTCAGGGGCTTTCCTACGAGCAGTACTTC.

The V call is TRBV6-5, the J call TRBJ2-3; 10 bases agree with TRBD2. The germline V gene encodes CDR1 MNHEY and CDR2 SVGAGI. The V segment lost 4 bases and the J segment 3 bases; nucleotides outside the gene matches: 4. The length of the CDR3 is 15 residues. The CDR3 DNA sequence: TGTGCCAGCAGTTCCTCTAGCGGGGGAACAGATACGCAGTATTTT. This encodes CASSSSSGGTDTQYF.